The sequence of this T cell receptor beta chain was determined in a study of radiation and T cells in renal cell carcinoma (dated by TCRdb to the early 2020s). In terms of the full investigation: The samples were obtained from a clinical trial, where primary renal cell carcinomas were treated with 15 Gy stereotactic body radiation therapy and then removed by nephrectomy 4 weeks afterward. TCR beta sequencing covered 50 or so samples in total, comprising 25 or so tumors and about 27 peripheral blood samples. A total of roughly 4 million unique CDR3 nucleotide sequences, encoding around 2.7 million unique CDR3 amino acid sequences, were found across all 50 or so samples.

The time point label of this sample denotes: baseline pretreatment blood. What this sample's treatment or condition label stands for: 15 Gy SBRT to primary tumor, nephrectomy 4 weeks later. To follow tumor-enriched clonotypes, peripheral blood was collected serially from radiation-treated patients at baseline and again at 2 weeks and 4 weeks after SBRT. Renal cell carcinoma with clear cell pathology was present in all patients. Genomic DNA for TCR sequencing was prepared using the QIAamp DNA Blood Mini Kit (Qiagen). Only samples passing all quality control checks were included in the analyses. V gives up 0 bases and J gives up 1 base, and the segment between their germline ends measures 7 bases. Its CDR3 holds 14 amino acids, cysteine through phenylalanine. Just the 42-base CDR3 DNA is kept, in frame starting at base 1. The germline V gene sets CDR1 to MGHRA and CDR2 to YSYEKL. Comments on this clone: The target of this receptor is not known. Base qualities are not recorded, but no much larger clone differs from it by a single base.

General findings and caveats noted by the study authors: Effects of radiation dose or scheduling on the TCR repertoire could not be addressed with the single-armed trial design. Blood repertoire dynamics were not followed beyond 4 weeks after treatment. In blood, the top tumor clonotypes increased from baseline to 2 weeks after radiation and then shrank by 4 weeks, which suggests a temporary expansion of tumor-resident clones. Because pretreatment tumor biopsies were not available, the study could not determine whether clonotypes were already present within the tumor at baseline.

The immunoSEQ kit was used, according to the manufacturer's recommendations, to generate TCR beta libraries from genomic DNA. For library preparation, a first multiplex PCR was performed with proprietary primers, followed by a second PCR in which unique barcodes were added, and bead cleanups were performed after each round. A positive control reaction and a negative control reaction, both provided in the kit, were run with every batch of samples. The final libraries were assessed on an Agilent 4200 TapeStation D1000 ScreenTape, pooled by volume, and quantified by qPCR. An Illumina NextSeq500 fitted with a MidOutput 150-cycle cartridge performed the sequencing, running 156 Read1 cycles and 15 Index1 cycles with the kit's custom primers. The pooled library was loaded at around 1 pM with approximately 20% PhiX control spiked in. Per the source publication's procedure: Vendor-processed data were analyzed in R, with a clonotype defined as all T cells sharing the same CDR3 nucleotide sequence. In the clone abundance analyses, frequencies in each sample were normalized to that sample's 10,000 most abundant clones. Public T cell clones, averaging fewer than five per sample, were removed before analysis. A difference in abundance of at least 32-fold between compartments was used to define tumor-enriched and baseline blood-enriched clonotypes. A beta-binomial differential abundance model was used to identify clonotypes that expanded or contracted between blood time points. Similarity between tumor and blood repertoires was quantified using the Baroni-Urbani and Buser coefficient, and groups were compared with two-tailed Wilcoxon tests in R. TCRdb mirrors the immuneACCESS table, restricted to in-frame sequences. Some clones are absent from its copies; in checked studies, under half trace to an unresolved V gene, and the reason for the others is unknown. D and trimming come from the DNA, and the V and J calls and clone size come from that table. This sample has 40,000 to 50,000 clones in its table, and 75% to 85% of those were observed once. The top ten constitute around 31% of the sample.

Recombination connected TRBV4-1 to TRBJ2-7; no D gene is confidently identified. This receptor was obtained from a woman aged 70-85 years with renal cell carcinoma. The material sequenced was blood, taken from a patient whose treatment included radiotherapy and nephrectomy. In nucleotides, the sequence is TGCGCCAGCAGCCAAGATTGGTCGTCCTACGAGCAGTACTTC. Translated, it gives CASSQDWSSYEQYF.